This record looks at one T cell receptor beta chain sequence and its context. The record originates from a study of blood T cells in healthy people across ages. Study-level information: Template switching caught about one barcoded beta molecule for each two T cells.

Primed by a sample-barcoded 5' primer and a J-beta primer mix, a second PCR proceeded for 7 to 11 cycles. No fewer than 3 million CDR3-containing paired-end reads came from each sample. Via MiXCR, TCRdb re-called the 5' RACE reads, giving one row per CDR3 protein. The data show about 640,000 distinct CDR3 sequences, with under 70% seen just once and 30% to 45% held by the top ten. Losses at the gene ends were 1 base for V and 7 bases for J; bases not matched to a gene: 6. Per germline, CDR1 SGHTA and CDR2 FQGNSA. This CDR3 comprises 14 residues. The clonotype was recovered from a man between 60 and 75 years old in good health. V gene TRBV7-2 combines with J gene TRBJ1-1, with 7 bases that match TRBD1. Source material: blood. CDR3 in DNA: TGTGCCAGCAGCTTAGAGGGGGCGTTTTTTGAAGCTTTCTTT. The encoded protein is CASSLEGAFFEAFF.